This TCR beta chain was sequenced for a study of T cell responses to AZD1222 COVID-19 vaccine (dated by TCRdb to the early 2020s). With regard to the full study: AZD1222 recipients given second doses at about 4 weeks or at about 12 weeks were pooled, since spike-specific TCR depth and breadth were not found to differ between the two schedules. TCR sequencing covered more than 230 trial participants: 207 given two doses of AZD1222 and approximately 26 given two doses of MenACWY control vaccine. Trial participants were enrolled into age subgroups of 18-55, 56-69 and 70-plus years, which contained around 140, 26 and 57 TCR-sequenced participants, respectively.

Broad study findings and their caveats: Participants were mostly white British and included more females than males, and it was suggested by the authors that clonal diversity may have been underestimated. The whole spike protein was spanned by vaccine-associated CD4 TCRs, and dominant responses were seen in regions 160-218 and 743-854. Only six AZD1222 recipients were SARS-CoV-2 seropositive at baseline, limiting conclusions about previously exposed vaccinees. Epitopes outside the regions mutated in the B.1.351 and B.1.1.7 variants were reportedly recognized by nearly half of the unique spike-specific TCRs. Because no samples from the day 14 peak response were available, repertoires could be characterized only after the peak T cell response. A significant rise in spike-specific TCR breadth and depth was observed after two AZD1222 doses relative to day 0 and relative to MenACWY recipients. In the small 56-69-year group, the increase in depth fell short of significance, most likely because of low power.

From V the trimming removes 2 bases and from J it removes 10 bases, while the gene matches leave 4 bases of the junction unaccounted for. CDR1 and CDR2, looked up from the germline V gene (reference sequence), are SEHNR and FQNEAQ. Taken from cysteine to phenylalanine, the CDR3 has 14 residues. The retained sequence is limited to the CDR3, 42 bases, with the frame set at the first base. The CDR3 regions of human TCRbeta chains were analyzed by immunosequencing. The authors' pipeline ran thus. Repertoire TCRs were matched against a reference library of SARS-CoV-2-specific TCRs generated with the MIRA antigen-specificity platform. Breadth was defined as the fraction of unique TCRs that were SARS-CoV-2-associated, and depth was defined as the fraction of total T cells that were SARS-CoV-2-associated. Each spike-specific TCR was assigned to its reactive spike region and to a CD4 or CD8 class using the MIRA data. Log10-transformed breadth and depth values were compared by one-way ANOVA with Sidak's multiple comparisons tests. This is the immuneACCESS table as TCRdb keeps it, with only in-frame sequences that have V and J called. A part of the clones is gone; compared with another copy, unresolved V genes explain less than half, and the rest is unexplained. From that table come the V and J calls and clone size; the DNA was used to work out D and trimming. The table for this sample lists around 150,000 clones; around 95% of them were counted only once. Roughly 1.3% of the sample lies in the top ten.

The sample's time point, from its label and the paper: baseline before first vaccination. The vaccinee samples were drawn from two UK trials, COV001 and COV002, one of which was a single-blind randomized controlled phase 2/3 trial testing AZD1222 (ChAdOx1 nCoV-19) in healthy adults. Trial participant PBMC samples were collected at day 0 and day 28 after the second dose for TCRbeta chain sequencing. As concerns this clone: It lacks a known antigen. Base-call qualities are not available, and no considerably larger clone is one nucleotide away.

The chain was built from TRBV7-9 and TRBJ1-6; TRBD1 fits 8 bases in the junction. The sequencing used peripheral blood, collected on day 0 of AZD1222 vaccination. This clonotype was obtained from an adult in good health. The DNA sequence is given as TGTGCCAGCAGCTTAAATCAGGGGGCCTCACCCCTCCACTTT. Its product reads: CASSLNQGASPLHF.